The sequence of this T cell receptor (beta chain) was determined in a study of OX40 agonist ivuxolimab in advanced cancers. At the level of the study: Intravenous ivuxolimab at 0.01 to 10 mg/kg was given to patients every 2 weeks. Participants could have had prior anti-PD-1, anti-PD-L1 or anti-CTLA-4 therapy, and about 37% had some.

Germline loops: CDR1 LNHDA, CDR2 SQIVND (reference sequence). CDR3 length: 13 residues. V dropped 6 bases and J dropped 3 bases, with 9 bases sitting between them. Profiled with immunoSEQ multiplex PCR; TCRdb holds only in-frame clones, not every one. The sample lists about 45,000 clones, 75% to 90% occurring once. This clonotype originated in an adult with an advanced solid tumor such as melanoma, head and neck, liver or kidney cancer. The chain has TRBV19 and TRBJ2-1; D not resolved. Sequences were derived from CD4+ or CD8+ T cells sorted from blood, sampled in a trial of the OX40 agonist ivuxolimab. The CDR3 region has the DNA TGTGCCAGTAGCCAAGAAAGCTACAATGAGCAGTTCTTC. Translating gives CASSQESYNEQFF.